This T cell receptor beta chain was sequenced in a study of T cell repertoires in cytomegalovirus infection (dated by TCRdb to the late 2010s). About the study as a whole: Donor HLA type was relevant to the analysis, as public TCR beta signatures indicated carriage of CMV infection together with the matching HLA type. What the authors observed across the whole study: The ex vivo response was dominated by HLA-C-restricted CMV-specific TCR beta clonotypes, which also provided the single most frequent clonotype in two of eight donors. In both this cohort and an independent roughly 400-donor cohort, the cumulative frequency of public TCR beta family members distinguished carriers of CMV infection plus the relevant HLA type.

The CDR3 has 15 amino acids, counting the end cysteine and phenylalanine. Only the CDR3 DNA is retained, 45 bases long and in frame from the first base. From V the trimming removes 1 base and from J it removes 1 base, while the gene matches leave 0 bases of the junction unaccounted for. In the germline V gene (reference sequence), CDR1 corresponds to LNHNV and CDR2 to YYDKDF. Sequencing relied on an Illumina HiSeq 1500. The raw public data were reprocessed by TCRdb itself: fastp quality trimming at Q25, MiXCR clonotype calling, in-frame beta chains only. All rows with the same CDR3 protein become a single entry with the most common DNA and genes. The sample table contains about 310,000 distinct CDR3 sequences; only one count was recorded for 15% to 20% of them. About 12% of the sample lies in the top ten. On this clonotype: What this receptor recognizes is not known. No qualities accompany the bases; no much larger clone lies one base away.

The chain was built from TRBV15 and TRBJ2-1, and 8 bases in between align with TRBD1. This TCR was recovered from a human donor in good health (CMV status not recorded). Some clones in this sample may be carry-over from other donors' samples. The sample comprised PBMCs. The DNA is TGTGCCACCAGCAGAGGACAGGGGTCCTACAATGAGCAGTTCTTC. Its amino acids are CATSRGQGSYNEQFF.